This T cell receptor beta chain was identified during a study of blood T cell repertoires in COVID-19. Method: immunoSEQ multiplex PCR; TCRdb's copy keeps in-frame clones and lacks some. The sample lists a few hundred thousand clones, 75% to 95% occurring once. V gave up 3 bases and J gave up 7 bases; unmatched junction bases: 9. Germline CDR1 is SGHTA and CDR2 is FQGNSA. The CDR3 has 14 amino acids. This chain connects TRBV7-2 to TRBJ2-7; TRBD1 agrees at 7 bases. Sequenced: peripheral blood. This receptor was identified in a woman under 40 with COVID-19, enrolled during active disease. The CDR3 DNA reads TGTGCCAGCAGCTTCACTGACAGGGCACTTGAGCAGTACTTC. This sequence encodes CASSFTDRALEQYF.